This TCR delta chain comes out of a study of gamma-delta chains in newborns, infants, children. About the study: Microbial exposure reportedly drives polyclonal innate γδ T cell expansion after birth.

The sample holds a few counts of this clone. With V trimmed by 3 bases and J by 0 bases, 9 bases remained unmatched. CDR1 and CDR2 (germline): GEAIGNYY, EKD. The CDR3 runs 19 residues. TCRdb reran clone calling via CATT on the reads. The profile shows roughly 3,000 delta-chain clones, 3.9% of them singletons. The chain has TRDV2 and TRDJ3; 8 bases align to TRDD3. The source of this sequence is a child who was a newborn, infant or young child, either healthy, febrile or measles-vaccinated (not recorded which). Input material: blood. CDR3 amino acids: CACDVLGANVSWDTRQMFF. In nucleotides, the CDR3 is TGTGCCTGTGACGTACTGGGGGCTAACGTCTCCTGGGACACCCGACAGATGTTTTTC.